Below, one T cell receptor (beta chain) is given with its context. This sample was included in a study of control samples from healthy donors and cancer patients. Only in-frame clones appear in the TCRdb table, and some are missing; sequencing was by immunoSEQ multiplex PCR. The table includes some 150,000 clones, 96% detected once. Trimming removed 3 bases at V and 6 bases at J, with 14 bases between. The CDR3 has 13 amino acids. Germline CDR1 and CDR2: GTSNPN and SVGIG (reference sequence). The sequence derives from a woman in her twenties or thirties in good health. The chain couples TRBV30 to TRBJ2-5; D is possibly TRBD1 or TRBD2 (5 bases each). The specimen was blood. Here the CDR3 DNA reads TGTGCCTGGAGCACGGGGCAAGTGAAGACCCAGTACTTC. It is translated as CAWSTGQVKTQYF.